The T cell receptor beta chain under discussion was sequenced for a study of blood T cell repertoires in COVID-19. Study at large: Samples came from the United States, Italy and Spain, spanning acute and convalescent COVID-19. PBMCs, B-cell-depleted T cells, or T cells were the source of the cDNA or gDNA that made up the material.

A Seattle source enrolled patients during active infection and followed them longitudinally. The ends were cut back, 6 bases at V and 1 base at J, with 18 bases in the middle. Germline V gene lookup returns CDR1 GTSNPN and CDR2 SVGIG (reference sequence). The CDR3 sequence is 15 residues long. Per the original data handling: How many nucleated cells were present was estimated from reference gene primer amplification. The repertoire was sequenced with immunoSEQ multiplex PCR; TCRdb's copy has only in-frame clones and lacks some. That table is the source of V, J and clone size, and D and trimming were worked out from the DNA. The sample has approximately 350,000 clones, almost 90% seen once.

V is TRBV30 and J is TRBJ1-1; perhaps TRBD1 as D (6 bases). This clonotype was sampled from a woman in her sixties or seventies with COVID-19, enrolled during active disease. Input material: peripheral blood. In nucleotides, the CDR3 is TGTGCCTGCCTAGACACAGGGTCAACGAACACTGAAGCTTTCTTT. This sequence encodes CACLDTGSTNTEAFF.